This T cell receptor (beta chain) stems from a study of T cells in Graves' hyperthyroidism and ophthalmopathy. This clonotype was picked up a small number of times. RNA transcripts yielded amplified TCR beta CDR3 regions. When the TCR CDR3 underwent first-round RT-PCR, the HTBI primer set was used. TCRdb ran MiXCR on the multiplex PCR reads and lists one entry per CDR3 protein. Among 700,000 or so distinct CDR3 sequences listed, roughly 15% were seen once. Graves' hyperthyroidism without ophthalmopathy progression within 18 months was termed stable. Any patient presenting with uncontrolled infection, other autoimmune disease, pregnancy or lactation was left out. The length of the CDR3 is 13 residues. V was shortened by 0 bases and J by 4 bases, with 6 bases between the two germline ends. The germline gives CDR1 SGDLS, CDR2 YYNGEE.

The gene calls are TRBV9 and TRBJ2-3; unclear D gene. Sequencing used blood. This sequence originates from a man between 18 and 29 years old with Graves' hyperthyroidism. For the CDR3, the DNA is TGTGCCAGCAGCGTAGCTCAACCAGATACGCAGTATTTT. This sequence encodes CASSVAQPDTQYF.